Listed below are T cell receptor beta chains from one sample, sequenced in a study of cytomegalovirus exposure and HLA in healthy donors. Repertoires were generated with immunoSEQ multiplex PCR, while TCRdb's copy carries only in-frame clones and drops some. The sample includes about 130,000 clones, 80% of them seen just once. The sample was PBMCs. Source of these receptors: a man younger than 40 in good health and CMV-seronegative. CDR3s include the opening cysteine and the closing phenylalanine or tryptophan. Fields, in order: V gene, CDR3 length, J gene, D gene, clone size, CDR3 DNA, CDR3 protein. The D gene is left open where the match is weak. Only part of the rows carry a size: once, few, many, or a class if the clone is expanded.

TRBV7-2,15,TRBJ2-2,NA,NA,TGTGCCAGCAGCTTAGGTCTTACAGGCACCGGGGAGCTGTTTTTT,CASSLGLTGTGELFF
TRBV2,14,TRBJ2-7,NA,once,TGTGCCAGCGCGGGACAGATCAGCTCCTACGAGCAGTACTTC,CASAGQISSYEQYF
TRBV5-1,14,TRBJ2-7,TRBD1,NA,TGCGCCAGCAGCACAGGGACAGCCGCCTACGAGCAGTACTTC,CASSTGTAAYEQYF
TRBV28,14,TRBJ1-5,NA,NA,TGTGCCAGCAGTTCGGAACTATGGTATCAGCCCCAGCATTTT,CASSSELWYQPQHF
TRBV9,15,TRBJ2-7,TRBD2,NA,TGTGCCAGCAGCGTACAGAGCGGGAGAATCTACGAGCAGTACTTC,CASSVQSGRIYEQYF
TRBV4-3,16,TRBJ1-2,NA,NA,TGCGCCAGCAGCCAAGATTTGGAACGTCAGGCCTATGGCTACACCTTC,CASSQDLERQAYGYTF
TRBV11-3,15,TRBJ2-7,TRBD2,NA,TGTGCCAGCAGCTTAGCGGGGACTAGCGGGAACGAGCAGTACTTC,CASSLAGTSGNEQYF
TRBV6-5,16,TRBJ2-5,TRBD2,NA,TGTGCCAGCAGTTACTCGTTAGCGGGAGGGTGGGAGACCCAGTACTTC,CASSYSLAGGWETQYF
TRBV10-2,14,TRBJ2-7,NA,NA,TGCGCCAGCAGTGAGTCGGGCGGGCCCTACGAGCAGTACTTC,CASSESGGPYEQYF
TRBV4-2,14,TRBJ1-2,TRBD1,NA,TGTGCCAGCAGCCAAGAACAGGGGGCCGATGGCTACACCTTC,CASSQEQGADGYTF
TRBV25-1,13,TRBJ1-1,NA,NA,TGTGCCAGCACTCCGACCCGGGTCACTGAAGCTTTCTTT,CASTPTRVTEAFF
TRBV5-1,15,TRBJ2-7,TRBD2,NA,TGCGCCAGCAGTTCGGTGGGAGGGCCTGTCTACGAGCAGTACTTC,CASSSVGGPVYEQYF
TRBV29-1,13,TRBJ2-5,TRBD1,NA,TGCAGCTCAACCGGGACAGCAGAAGAGACCCAGTACTTC,CSSTGTAEETQYF
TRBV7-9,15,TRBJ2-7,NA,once,TGTGCCAGCAGCCTAGGGGGTTGGGGCAGCTACGAGCAGTACTTC,CASSLGGWGSYEQYF
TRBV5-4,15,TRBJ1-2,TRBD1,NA,TGTGCCAGCAGCTCGCGGACAGGGAGTCCGGATGGCTACACCTTC,CASSSRTGSPDGYTF
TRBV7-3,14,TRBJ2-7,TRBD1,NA,TGTGCCAGCAGCCCGGGACAGGCCCCCTACGAGCAGTACTTC,CASSPGQAPYEQYF
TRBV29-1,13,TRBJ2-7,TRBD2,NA,TGCAGCGTTGCTAGCGGGCCCGCCTACGAGCAGTACTTC,CSVASGPAYEQYF
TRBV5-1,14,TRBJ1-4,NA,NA,TGCGCCAGCAGCTTTCGGGCTAGCGCAGAAAAACTGTTTTTT,CASSFRASAEKLFF
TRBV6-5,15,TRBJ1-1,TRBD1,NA,TGTGCCAGCAGTACGACAGGGGGCATGAACACTGAAGCTTTCTTT,CASSTTGGMNTEAFF
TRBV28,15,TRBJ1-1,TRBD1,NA,TGTGCCAGCAGTTCCGTAGGGGGCCTGAACACTGAAGCTTTCTTT,CASSSVGGLNTEAFF
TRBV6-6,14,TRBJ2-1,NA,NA,TGTGCCAGCAGGCCACCCAGCCCAGGGGCCAAGCAGTTCTTC,CASRPPSPGAKQFF
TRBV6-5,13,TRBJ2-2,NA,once,TGTGCCAGCATCGCAGGATACACCGGGGAGCTGTTTTTT,CASIAGYTGELFF
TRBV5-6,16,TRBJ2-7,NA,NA,TGTGCCAGCAGCCCCTGGGGCAGGGGAACCGTCTACGAGCAGTACTTC,CASSPWGRGTVYEQYF
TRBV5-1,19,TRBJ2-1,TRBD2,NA,TGCGCCAGCAGCGACGGGACTAGCGGGAGCTTTTTCTCCTACAATGAGCAGTTCTTC,CASSDGTSGSFFSYNEQFF
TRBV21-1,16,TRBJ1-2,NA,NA,TGTGCCAGCACCGACAGGGCACAAGCAATGTGCTATGGCTACACCTTC,CASTDRAQAMCYGYTF
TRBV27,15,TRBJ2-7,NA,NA,TGTGCCAGCAGTTTATTTTCGGCGGGACGGGACGAGCAGTACTTC,CASSLFSAGRDEQYF
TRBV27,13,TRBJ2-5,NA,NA,TGTGCCAGCAGTAGAGTATGGCAAGAGACCCAGTACTTC,CASSRVWQETQYF
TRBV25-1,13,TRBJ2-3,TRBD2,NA,TGTGCCACGATCGGGGGGGAGACAGATACGCAGTATTTT,CATIGGETDTQYF
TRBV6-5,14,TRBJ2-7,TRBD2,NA,TGTGCCAGCAGTTACCAGCGGGAGTTCGGCGAGCAGTACTTC,CASSYQREFGEQYF
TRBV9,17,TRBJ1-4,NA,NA,TGTGCCAGCAGCGTAGGAGACAGCTTTGCAACTAATGAAAAACTGTTTTTT,CASSVGDSFATNEKLFF